The 30 T cell receptor beta chains below come from one sample, sequenced in a study of T cell changes during pregnancy in multiple sclerosis (dated by TCRdb to between 2018 and 2020). Library prep was done by the immunoSEQ multiplex PCR assay. This immuneACCESS table, as held by TCRdb, lists in-frame sequences with V and J called but not all clones. Of the missing ones, under half trace to an unresolved V gene in checked studies; the others have no known cause. This sample gives under 80,000 clones in total; about 89% of them show up just once. The ten largest clonotypes hold almost 1.5% of the sample. The specimen was peripheral blood, collected in the second trimester of pregnancy. Every receptor here comes from a female donor with multiple sclerosis, enrolled in a pregnancy study.

This chain joins TRBV11-3 and TRBJ2-1, with D maybe TRBD2 (7 bases). The CDR3 contains 18 residues. Germline lookup yields CDR1 SGHNT and CDR2 YENEEA. The V and J ends lost 0 bases and 0 bases respectively, with 15 bases between them. This chain's CDR3 is CASSLEQGGSSSYNEQFF. CDR3 coding DNA: TGTGCCAGCAGCTTAGAACAGGGCGGGAGTAGCTCCTACAATGAGCAGTTCTTC.

CDR3 bases: TGTGCCAGCAGCTTAGTGACACAGGCTGAAGCTTTCTTT. It encodes CASSLVTQAEAFF. V is TRBV7-9 and J is TRBJ1-1, with D possibly being TRBD1 (5 bases). The CDR3 is 13 residues long. Germline V gives CDR1 SEHNR, CDR2 FQNEAQ (reference sequence). V lost 1 base and J 6 bases, leaving 9 bases between the germline ends.

V and J are TRBV7-2 and TRBJ2-7; the D gene is possibly TRBD2 (7 bases). Germline V gene sequence: CDR1 SGHTA, CDR2 FQGNSA. Trimming took 0 bases from V and 3 from J, leaving 15 bases between them. The CDR3 is made up of 16 amino acids. For the CDR3, the DNA is TGTGCCAGCAGCTTAGCTGGGGGGGGCAAAGACTACGAGCAGTACTTC. Its translation: CASSLAGGGKDYEQYF.

This clone occurred a few times. V and J are TRBV9 and TRBJ1-1, with D possibly TRBD1 on 5 matching bases. The CDR3 sequence is 15 residues long. CDR1 and CDR2 (germline): SGDLS, YYNGEE. V lost 1 base and J 0 bases, leaving 10 bases between the germline ends. The CDR3 nucleotides read TGTGCCAGCAGCGTACAGGGCCTCATGAACACTGAAGCTTTCTTT. It translates to CASSVQGLMNTEAFF. Full variable domain (missing parts from reference TRBV9 and TRBJ1-1): DSGVTQTPKHLITATGQRVTLRCSPRSGDLSVYWYQQSLDQGLQFLIQYYNGEERAKGNILERFSAQQFPDLHSELNLSSLELGDSALYFCASSVQGLMNTEAFFGQGTRLTVV.

The chain uses TRBV10-1 and TRBJ1-2; 7 nucleotides match TRBD1. Germline V gene sequence: CDR1 WNHNN, CDR2 SYGVQD (reference sequence). The V segment lost 0 bases and the J segment 0 bases; nucleotides outside the gene matches: 13. The CDR3 is 19 residues long. CDR3: CASSESRVGGAEANYGYTF. The CDR3 DNA follows: TGCGCCAGCAGTGAGTCGCGGGTAGGGGGCGCCGAAGCTAACTATGGCTACACCTTC.

The V gene is TRBV19, the J gene TRBJ2-3; 9 nucleotides agree with TRBD1. The CDR3 length is 18 residues. Germline-derived CDR1 and CDR2 are LNHDA and SQIVND (reference sequence). Losses at the gene ends were 6 bases for V and 1 base for J; bases not matched to a gene: 14. The CDR3, as DNA: TGTGCCAGTAGGGACAGGGGCCGTCAGCGGGGACGCACAGATACGCAGTATTTT. Its translation is CASRDRGRQRGRTDTQYF.

V gene TRBV7-8 combines with J gene TRBJ2-5; 7 positions match TRBD2. The length of the CDR3 is 15 residues. Germline CDR1 and CDR2: SGHVS and FQNEAQ. V lost 0 bases and J lost 3; bases outside the gene matches: 4. Here the CDR3 DNA reads TGTGCCAGCAGCTTAGCCGGGGGGTTGGAAGAGACCCAGTACTTC. Translation gives CASSLAGGLEETQYF.

The V gene is TRBV19, the J gene TRBJ2-7; 13 bases fit TRBD2. The CDR3 runs 15 residues. Looked up from germline, CDR1 is LNHDA and CDR2 is SQIVND (reference sequence). Trimming at V came to 6 bases and at J to 5 bases, leaving 7 bases not matched to a gene. In DNA form, the CDR3 reads TGTGCCAGTAGCCGGACTAGCGGGAGTCTCAACGAGCAGTACTTC. It codes for CASSRTSGSLNEQYF. The full variable domain, completed using reference TRBV19 and TRBJ2-7, is DGGITQSPKYLFRKEGQNVTLSCEQNLNHDAMYWYRQDPGQGLRLIYYSQIVNDFQKGDIAEGYSVSREKKESFPLTVTSAQKNPTAFYLCASSRTSGSLNEQYFGPGTRLTVT.

The V call is TRBV10-1, the J call TRBJ1-6; D uncertain. Germline V gives CDR1 WNHNN, CDR2 SYGVQD (reference sequence). V was shortened by 3 bases and J by 1 base, with 13 bases between the two germline ends. CDR3 length: 17 amino acids. The CDR3 reads CASSDLARVSYNSPLHF. For the CDR3, the DNA is TGCGCCAGCAGTGATTTGGCGAGGGTTTCCTATAATTCACCCCTCCACTTT.

The table lists this clone with a few counts. The J gene is TRBJ2-1, the V gene TRBV5-1, with TRBD2 identical over 10 bases. This CDR3 has 16 residues. Per the germline V gene, CDR1 is SGHRS and CDR2 is YFSETQ. Trimming removed 2 bases from V and 6 bases from J; junction bases left unmatched: 8. The CDR3 reads CASSFLASGSSNEQFF. The CDR3 region has the DNA TGCGCCAGCAGCTTTCTGGCTAGCGGGAGCAGCAATGAGCAGTTCTTC. Together with reference TRBV5-1 and TRBJ2-1, the CDR3 gives the full variable domain: KAGVTQTPRYLIKTRGQQVTLSCSPISGHRSVSWYQQTPGQGLQFLFEYFSETQRNKGNFPGRFSGRQFSNSRSEMNVSTLELGDSALYLCASSFLASGSSNEQFFGPGTRLTVL.

The chain has TRBV4-3 and TRBJ2-3; 16 positions agree with TRBD2. Trimming cost V 0 bases and J 5 bases; bases outside gene matches: 5. The CDR3 spans 18 residues. Per germline, CDR1 LGHNA and CDR2 YSLEER. In nucleotides, the CDR3 is TGCGCCAGCAGCCAAGAGGGGACTAGCGGGGGGGATGGAGATACGCAGTATTTT. Protein: CASSQEGTSGGDGDTQYF.

The rearrangement uses TRBV21-1 and TRBJ2-4; the table's D call, TRBD2, was not checked against the DNA. TRBV21-1 is classified as a pseudogene. CDR3 length: 18 residues. CDR3 DNA sequence: TGTGCCAGCAGCAAACGGGGAGGGGAGGCTAGAGCCAAAAACATTCAGTACTTC. Translated, it gives CASSKRGGEARAKNIQYF.

The gene calls are TRBV18 and TRBJ2-7; possibly TRBD2 for D (6 bases). CDR3 length: 13 residues. V shed 3 bases and J shed 4 bases, with 10 bases lying between them. CDR1 KGHSH and CDR2 LQKENI come from the germline V gene. CDR3 residues: CASSPLGGYEQYF. CDR3 sequence (DNA): TGTGCCAGCTCACCCTTAGGAGGGTACGAGCAGTACTTC.

This chain links TRBV5-5 with TRBJ2-4; D is undetermined. The V end lost 2 bases, the J end lost 10 bases, and 19 bases lay between the germline ends. The CDR3 spans 15 residues. CDR1 and CDR2 (germline): SGHKS, YYEKEE (reference sequence). The DNA of the CDR3 is TGTGCCAGCAGCTTCCAAATTTCCAGAGGCGAAATTCAGTACTTC. It encodes CASSFQISRGEIQYF.

This sequence joins TRBV6-1 and TRBJ2-2; D is undetermined. The CDR3 length is 13 residues. The germline gives CDR1 MNHNS, CDR2 SASEGT. With 2 bases removed from V and 5 bases from J, the gap between germline ends came to 6 bases. Written as DNA, the CDR3 is TGTGCCAGCAGTGAACAAGCGACCGGGGAGCTGTTTTTT. Its translation: CASSEQATGELFF.

The chain combines TRBV6-6 with TRBJ2-5, with 7 bases aligning to TRBD1. Matching the DNA end better, TRBJ2-7 makes the J call doubtful. This CDR3 is 14 amino acids long. Looked up from germline, CDR1 is MNHNY and CDR2 is SVGAGI (reference sequence). CDR3 amino acids: CASSYPDRSYEQYF. DNA for the CDR3: TGTGCCAGCAGTTACCCGGACAGGTCCTACGAGCAGTACTTC.

This rearrangement joins TRBV12-5 to TRBJ1-2; 9 nucleotides align to TRBD1. J lost 7 bases, V lost 4 bases, and 7 bases had no gene match. The CDR3 has 14 residues. From germline, CDR1 is LGHNT and CDR2 FRNRAP. CDR3 DNA: TGTGCTAGTGGTTCGGGACAGGGTACGGTTGGCTACACCTTC. Translated, it gives CASGSGQGTVGYTF. Full variable domain (remainder filled in from reference TRBV12-5 and TRBJ1-2): DARVTQTPRHKVTEMGQEVTMRCQPILGHNTVFWYRQTMMQGLELLAYFRNRAPLDDSGMPKDRFSAEMPDATLATLKIQPSEPRDSAVYFCASGSGQGTVGYTFGSGTRLTVV.

This sequence joins TRBV19 and TRBJ1-5; no reliable D call. CDR1 is LNHDA, CDR2 SQIVND, per germline (reference sequence). This CDR3 is 16 amino acids long. Trimming cost V 7 bases and J 2 bases, with 18 bases left between them. CDR3 residues: CASTSQRESRNQPQHF. DNA for the CDR3: TGTGCCAGTACTTCTCAAAGGGAGTCCCGCAATCAGCCCCAGCATTTT.

The V and J genes are TRBV30 and TRBJ2-1, with 9 bases fitting TRBD2. This CDR3 spans 15 amino acids. After removal of 3 bases from V and 5 bases from J, the junction contained 8 bases not matched to a gene. Per the germline V gene, CDR1 is GTSNPN and CDR2 is SVGIG (reference sequence). In nucleotides, the CDR3 is TGTGCCTGGAGACAACTAGCGGGTACAAACAATGAGCAGTTCTTC. Translated, it gives CAWRQLAGTNNEQFF.

The rearrangement uses TRBV5-5 and TRBJ1-4, with D maybe TRBD1 (6 bases). The V gene's germline CDR1 is SGHKS and CDR2 YYEKEE (reference sequence). The CDR3 covers 17 residues. V was pared by 3 bases and J by 0 bases, with 15 bases between. CDR3 amino acids: CASSWGRQVTTNEKLFF. CDR3 DNA sequence: TGTGCCAGCAGCTGGGGGCGACAGGTCACAACTAATGAAAAACTGTTTTTT.

V and J are TRBV4-3 and TRBJ1-4; TRBD1 matches 7 bases. The V and J ends lost 4 bases and 4 bases, in that order; junction bases with no gene match: 15. The CDR3 is 18 residues long. Per the germline V gene, CDR1 is LGHNA and CDR2 is YSLEER. The CDR3 loop is CASSRIWVDRDSNEKLFF. The CDR3 nucleotides are TGCGCCAGCAGCCGAATCTGGGTCGACCGGGACAGTAATGAAAAACTGTTTTTT.

CDR3 amino acids: CAISAAEDSGNTIYF. The CDR3, as DNA: TGTGCCATCAGTGCGGCGGAGGACTCTGGAAACACCATATATTTT. This chain links TRBV10-3 with TRBJ1-3, with D unclear. The CDR3 sequence is 15 residues long. Per the germline V gene, CDR1 is ENHRY and CDR2 is SYGVKD. V was trimmed by 4 bases and J by 0 bases, leaving 10 bases between them.

This chain connects TRBV5-4 to TRBJ1-2; 10 bases map to TRBD1. CDR3 length equals 17 residues. With 0 bases clipped from V and 1 base from J, the junction kept 6 bases outside the gene matches. Germline assignment: CDR1 SGHNT and CDR2 YYREEE (reference sequence). The CDR3 protein is CASSLDPTGGGNYGYTF. In DNA form, the CDR3 reads TGTGCCAGCAGCTTGGATCCGACAGGGGGCGGTAACTATGGCTACACCTTC.

The gene calls are TRBV7-6 and TRBJ2-5; D is perhaps TRBD1 (6 bases). CDR1 SGHVS and CDR2 FNYEAQ come from the germline V gene. V lost 4 bases to trimming and J lost 5 bases, with 23 bases between them. The CDR3 has 17 residues. CDR3 DNA: TGTGCCAGCAGCTATAGCACACCCGACAGGCCGGGTGAGACCCAGTACTTC. Encoded protein: CASSYSTPDRPGETQYF.

The chain is built from TRBV7-8 and TRBJ2-1, with 9 bases that match TRBD2. The V gene end was trimmed by 5 bases and the J gene end by 7 bases; junction bases not matched to a gene: 6. CDR1 SGHVS and CDR2 FQNEAQ come from the germline V gene. CDR3 length equals 14 residues. The chain's CDR3 is CASSPTLAGNEQFF. CDR3 nucleotides: TGTGCCAGCAGCCCTACCCTAGCGGGGAATGAGCAGTTCTTC. Supplemented by reference TRBV7-8 and TRBJ2-1, the full variable domain reads GAGVSQSPRYKVAKRGQDVALRCDPISGHVSLFWYQQALGQGPEFLTYFQNEAQLDKSGLPSDRFFAERPEGSVSTLKIQRTQQEDSAVYLCASSPTLAGNEQFFGPGTRLTVL.

The genes are TRBV14 and TRBJ2-1; D possibly corresponds to TRBD2 (5 bases). The CDR3 sequence is 20 residues long. Trimming stripped 1 base from V and 0 bases from J, with 22 bases between. Looked up from germline, CDR1 is SGHDN and CDR2 is FVKESK. The CDR3 region is CASSQGTWYGPWSSYNEQFF. Written as DNA, the CDR3 is TGTGCCAGCAGCCAAGGGACTTGGTACGGACCCTGGAGCTCCTACAATGAGCAGTTCTTC. Filled out from reference TRBV14 and TRBJ2-1, the complete variable domain reads EAGVTQFPSHSVIEKGQTVTLRCDPISGHDNLYWYRRVMGKEIKFLLHFVKESKQDESGMPNNRFLAERTGGTYSTLKVQPAELEDSGVYFCASSQGTWYGPWSSYNEQFFGPGTRLTVL.

The V and J genes are TRBV4-2 and TRBJ2-4; perhaps TRBD1 as D (5 bases). The V end lost 0 bases, the J end lost 0 bases, and 24 bases lay between the germline ends. Per the germline V gene, CDR1 is LGHNA and CDR2 is YNFKEQ. This CDR3 is 21 amino acids long. The CDR3 here is CASSQESGSLYLKLAKNIQYF. DNA of the CDR3: TGTGCCAGCAGCCAAGAGTCAGGGTCTCTCTACCTCAAGCTAGCCAAAAACATTCAGTACTTC.

The chain employs TRBV28 and TRBJ1-1; D not certain. Per the germline V gene, CDR1 is MDHEN and CDR2 is SYDVKM. The CDR3 runs to 10 residues. V was clipped by 11 bases and J by 3 bases, with 7 bases between them. Here the CDR3 reads CAVSYTEAFF. The CDR3 DNA is TGTGCCGTAAGCTACACTGAAGCTTTCTTT.

The chain is built from TRBV11-2 and TRBJ2-7, with D possibly being TRBD1 (6 bases). This CDR3 is built from 15 residues. Germline loops: CDR1 SGHAT, CDR2 FQNNGV. The ends were cut back, 3 bases at V and 0 bases at J, with 12 bases in the middle. CDR3 nucleotides: TGTGCCAGCAGCTTTCCACAGGGTACCTCCTACGAGCAGTACTTC. Translating gives CASSFPQGTSYEQYF.

The chain recombines TRBV5-6 with TRBJ2-5; D not resolved. Germline assignment: CDR1 SGHDT and CDR2 YYEEEE. The CDR3 has 17 amino acids. Trimming left V 4 bases short and J 2 bases short, with 21 bases between. CDR3 amino acids: CASSLTSRVQLQETQYF. CDR3 bases: TGTGCCAGCAGCCTGACCTCACGAGTACAGTTGCAAGAGACCCAGTACTTC.